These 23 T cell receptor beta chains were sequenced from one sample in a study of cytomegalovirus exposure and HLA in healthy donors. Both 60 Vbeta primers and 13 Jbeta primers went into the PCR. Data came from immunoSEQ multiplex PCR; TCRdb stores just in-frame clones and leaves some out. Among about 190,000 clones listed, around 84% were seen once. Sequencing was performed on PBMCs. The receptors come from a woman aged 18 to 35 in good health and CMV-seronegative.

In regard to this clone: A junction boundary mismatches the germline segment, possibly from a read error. Here the CDR3 reads CASSEGTGALQEAQYF. The CDR3 bases are TGTGCCAGCAGTGAAGGGACAGGGGCACTTCAAGAGGCCCAGTACTTC. The rearrangement links TRBV2 to TRBJ2-5, with TRBD1 matching 9 bases. The CDR3 is 16 residues long. The germline V gene has CDR1 SNHLY and CDR2 FYNNEI.

The CDR3 nucleotides are TGCGCCAGCAGCTCAACTAGCGGGGCTAGCACAGATACGCAGTATTTT. This codes for CASSSTSGASTDTQYF. This chain joins TRBV5-1 and TRBJ2-3, with 10 bases identical to TRBD2. The CDR3 sequence is 16 residues long. Germline V gene lookup returns CDR1 SGHRS and CDR2 YFSETQ. V trimming: 3 bases; J trimming: 0 bases; junction bases outside the gene matches: 4.

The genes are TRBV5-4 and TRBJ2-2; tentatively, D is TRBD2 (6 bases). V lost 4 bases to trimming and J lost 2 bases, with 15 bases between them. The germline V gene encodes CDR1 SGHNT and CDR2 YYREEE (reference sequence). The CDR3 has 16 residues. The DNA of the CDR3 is TGTGCCAGCAGCCCACCGACTAGTCCTAACACCGGGGAGCTGTTTTTT. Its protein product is CASSPPTSPNTGELFF.

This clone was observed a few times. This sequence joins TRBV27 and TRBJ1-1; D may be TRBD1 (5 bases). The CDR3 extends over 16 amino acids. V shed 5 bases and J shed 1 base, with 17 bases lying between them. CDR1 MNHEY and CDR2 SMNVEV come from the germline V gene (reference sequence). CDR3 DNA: TGTGCCAGCAGTACCTCGTATGGGGGGGAGAACACTGAAGCTTTCTTT. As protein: CASSTSYGGENTEAFF.

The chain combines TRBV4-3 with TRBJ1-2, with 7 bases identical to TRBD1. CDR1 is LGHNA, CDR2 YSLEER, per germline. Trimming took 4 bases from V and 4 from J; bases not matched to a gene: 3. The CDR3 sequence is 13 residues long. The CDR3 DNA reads TGCGCCAGCAGCCCTCGACAGGGCTATGGCTACACCTTC. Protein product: CASSPRQGYGYTF.

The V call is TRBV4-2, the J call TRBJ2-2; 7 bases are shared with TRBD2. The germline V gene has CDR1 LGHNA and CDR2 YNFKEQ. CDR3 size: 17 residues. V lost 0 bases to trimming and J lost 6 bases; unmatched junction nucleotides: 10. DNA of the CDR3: TGTGCCAGCAGCCAAGATTGGGCGGGAGTAGTGGCCGGGGAGCTGTTTTTT. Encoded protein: CASSQDWAGVVAGELFF.

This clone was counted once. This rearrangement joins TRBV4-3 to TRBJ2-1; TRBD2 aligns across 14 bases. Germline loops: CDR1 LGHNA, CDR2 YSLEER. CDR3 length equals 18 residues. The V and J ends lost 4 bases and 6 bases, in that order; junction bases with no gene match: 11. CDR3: CASSPGVPGLAGVNEQFF. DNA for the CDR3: TGCGCCAGCAGCCCAGGCGTCCCGGGACTAGCGGGAGTCAATGAGCAGTTCTTC.

The CDR3 bases are TGCGCCAGCAGCTCGGCGGGAGGGCCGGTCGAGCAGTACTTC. Translation gives CASSSAGGPVEQYF. The chain couples TRBV5-1 to TRBJ2-7; 9 nucleotides line up with TRBD2. The CDR3 consists of 14 residues. V was pared by 3 bases and J by 6 bases, with 7 bases of the junction left unmatched. Germline V CDR1 and CDR2: SGHRS, YFSETQ.

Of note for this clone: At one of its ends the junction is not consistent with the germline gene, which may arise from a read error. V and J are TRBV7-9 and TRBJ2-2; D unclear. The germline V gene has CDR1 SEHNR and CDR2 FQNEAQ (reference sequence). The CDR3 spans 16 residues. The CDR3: CSSSPVGSIVSGELFF. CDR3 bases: TGTTCCAGCAGTCCCGTCGGGTCCATTGTTTCCGGGGAGCTGTTTTTT. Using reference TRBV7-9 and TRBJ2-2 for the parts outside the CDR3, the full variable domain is DTGVSQNPRHKITKRGQNVTFRCDPISEHNRLYWYRQTLGQGPEFLTYFQNEAQLEKSRLLSDRFSAERPKGSFSTLEIQRTEQGDSAMYLCSSSPVGSIVSGELFFGEGSRLTVL.

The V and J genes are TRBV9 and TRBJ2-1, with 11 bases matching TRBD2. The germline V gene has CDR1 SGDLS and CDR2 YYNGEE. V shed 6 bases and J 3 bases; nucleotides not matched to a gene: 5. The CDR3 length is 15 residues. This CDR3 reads CASTSGTSGYNEQFF. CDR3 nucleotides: TGTGCCAGCACCTCCGGGACTAGCGGCTACAATGAGCAGTTCTTC.

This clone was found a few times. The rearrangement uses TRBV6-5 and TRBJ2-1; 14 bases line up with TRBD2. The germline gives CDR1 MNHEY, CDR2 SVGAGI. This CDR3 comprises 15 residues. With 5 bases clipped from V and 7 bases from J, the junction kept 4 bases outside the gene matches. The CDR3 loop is CASSAGTSGRNEQFF. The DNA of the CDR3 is TGTGCCAGCAGTGCCGGGACTAGCGGGAGAAATGAGCAGTTCTTC.

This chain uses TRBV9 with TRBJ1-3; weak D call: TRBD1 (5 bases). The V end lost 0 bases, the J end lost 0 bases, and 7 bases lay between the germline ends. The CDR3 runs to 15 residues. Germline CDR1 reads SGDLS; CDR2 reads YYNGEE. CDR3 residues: CASSVATGSGNTIYF. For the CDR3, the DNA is TGTGCCAGCAGCGTAGCAACAGGCTCTGGAAACACCATATATTTT.

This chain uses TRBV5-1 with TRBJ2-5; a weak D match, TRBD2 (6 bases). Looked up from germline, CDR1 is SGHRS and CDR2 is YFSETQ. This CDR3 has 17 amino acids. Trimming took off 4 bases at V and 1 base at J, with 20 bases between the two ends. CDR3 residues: CASSQPWRGASQETQYF. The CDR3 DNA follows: TGCGCCAGCAGCCAACCTTGGAGGGGCGCGTCCCAAGAGACCCAGTACTTC. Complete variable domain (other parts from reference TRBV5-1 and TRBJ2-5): KAGVTQTPRYLIKTRGQQVTLSCSPISGHRSVSWYQQTPGQGLQFLFEYFSETQRNKGNFPGRFSGRQFSNSRSEMNVSTLELGDSALYLCASSQPWRGASQETQYFGPGTRLLVL.

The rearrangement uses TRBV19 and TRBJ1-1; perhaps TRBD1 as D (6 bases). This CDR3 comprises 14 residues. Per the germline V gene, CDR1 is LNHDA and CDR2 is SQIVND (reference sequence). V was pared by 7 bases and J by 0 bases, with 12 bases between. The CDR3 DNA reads TGTGCCAGTACCCAGGACAGAGTGAACACTGAAGCTTTCTTT. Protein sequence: CASTQDRVNTEAFF.

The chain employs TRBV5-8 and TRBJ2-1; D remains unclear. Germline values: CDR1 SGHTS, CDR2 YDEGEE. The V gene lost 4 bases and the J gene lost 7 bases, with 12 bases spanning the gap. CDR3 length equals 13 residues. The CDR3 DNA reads TGTGCCAGCAGCCAACATTGGAGAAATGAGCAGTTCTTC. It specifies CASSQHWRNEQFF.

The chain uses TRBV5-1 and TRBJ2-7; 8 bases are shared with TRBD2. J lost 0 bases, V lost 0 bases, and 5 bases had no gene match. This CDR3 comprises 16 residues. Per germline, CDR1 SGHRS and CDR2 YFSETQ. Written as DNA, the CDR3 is TGCGCCAGCAGCTTGGGTACTAGCGGAACCTCCTACGAGCAGTACTTC. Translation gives CASSLGTSGTSYEQYF.

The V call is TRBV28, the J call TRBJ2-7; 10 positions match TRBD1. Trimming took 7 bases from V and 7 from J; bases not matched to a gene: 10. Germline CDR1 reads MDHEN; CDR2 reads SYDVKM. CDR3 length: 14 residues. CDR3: CASTQGDRGEEQYF. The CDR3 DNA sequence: TGTGCCAGCACCCAGGGGGACAGGGGTGAAGAGCAGTACTTC.

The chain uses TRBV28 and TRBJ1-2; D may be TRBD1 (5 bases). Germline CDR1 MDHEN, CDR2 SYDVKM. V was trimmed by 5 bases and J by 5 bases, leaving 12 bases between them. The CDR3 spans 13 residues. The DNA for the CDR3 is TGTGCCAGCAGTACCACGGGGGGTTATGGCTACACCTTC. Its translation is CASSTTGGYGYTF.

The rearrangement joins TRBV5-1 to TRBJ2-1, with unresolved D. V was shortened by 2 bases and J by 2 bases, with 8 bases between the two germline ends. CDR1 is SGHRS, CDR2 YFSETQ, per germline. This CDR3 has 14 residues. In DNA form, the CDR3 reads TGCGCCAGCAGCTTTTCCCCCGCCTACAATGAGCAGTTCTTC. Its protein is CASSFSPAYNEQFF.

In DNA form, the CDR3 reads TGTGCCAGCAGTTACTCACAGGGCACGTACGAGCAGTACTTC. It specifies CASSYSQGTYEQYF. V and J are TRBV6-6 and TRBJ2-5; D is perhaps TRBD1 (6 bases). The DNA matches TRBJ2-7 better at its end, which makes the J call doubtful. This CDR3 has 14 residues. CDR1 is MNHNY, CDR2 SVGAGI, per germline (reference sequence).

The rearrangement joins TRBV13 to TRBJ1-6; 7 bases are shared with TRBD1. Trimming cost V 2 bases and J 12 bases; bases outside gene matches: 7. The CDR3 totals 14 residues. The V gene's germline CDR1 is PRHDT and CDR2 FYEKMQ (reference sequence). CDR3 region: CASSLNRGDLPLHF. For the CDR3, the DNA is TGTGCCAGCAGCTTAAACAGGGGAGATTTACCCCTCCACTTT.

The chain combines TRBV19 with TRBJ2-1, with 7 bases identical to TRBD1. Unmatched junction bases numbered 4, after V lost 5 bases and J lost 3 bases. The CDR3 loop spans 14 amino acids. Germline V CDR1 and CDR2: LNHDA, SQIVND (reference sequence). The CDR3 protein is CASSARDSYNEQFF. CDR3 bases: TGTGCCAGTAGTGCCCGGGACAGCTACAATGAGCAGTTCTTC.

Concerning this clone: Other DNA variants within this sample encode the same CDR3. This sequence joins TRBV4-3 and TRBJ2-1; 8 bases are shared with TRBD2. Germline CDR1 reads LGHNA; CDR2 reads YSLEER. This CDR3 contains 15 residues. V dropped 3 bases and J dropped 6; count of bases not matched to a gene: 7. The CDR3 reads CASSQSAGARNEQFF. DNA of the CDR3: TGCGCCAGCAGCCAGTCAGCGGGAGCTCGCAATGAGCAGTTCTTC.